This T cell receptor (beta chain) was recorded in a study of blood T cells in healthy people across ages (dated by TCRdb to between 2015 and 2017). In terms of the full investigation: Template switching captured roughly one uniquely barcoded TCR beta cDNA molecule per two T cells in model experiments. Age-related changes in TCR beta repertoire diversity were measured in the study by deep sequencing normalized with unique cDNA molecular identifiers. The donors were divided into four age groups: young (average around 16 years), middle-aged (approximately 41), aged (roughly 60) and long-lived (about 90). To avoid experimental bias, donors of different ages were spread randomly across the sequencing lanes. For two donors (one aged 18 to 29 and one aged 80 or older), the study analyzed two additional independent replicas of 1 million unique cDNA reads from the same blood draw.

The 40 or so donors, aged about 6 to 95 years, were systemically healthy Caucasian individuals from Russia. Each donor gave 8 to 10 milliliters of peripheral blood, collected into EDTA-treated Vacutainer tubes. Ficoll-Paque density-gradient centrifugation was used to isolate PBMCs, with at least 7 million per sample. Total RNA, at least 5.5 micrograms per sample, was extracted from PBMCs with Trizol reagent. The percentages of naive CD45RAhigh/CD27high T cells were determined by flow cytometry on a PBMC aliquot from every donor. Libraries were made using 5' RACE. This sample was sequenced with an Illumina HiSeq 2500. A second about 7 to 12 cycle PCR used a sample-barcoded 5' primer and a J-beta primer mix. A template-switch 5' adaptor carrying 12 random nucleotides introduced a unique molecular identifier onto each TCR beta cDNA molecule. At least 2.5 million CDR3-containing paired-end reads were obtained from each sample. All of the RNA was converted into first-strand cDNA using the Mint cDNA synthesis kit, with a TRBC-specific oligonucleotide serving as the primer. After uracil-DNA glycosylase treatment, a first 18-cycle PCR used universal primers M1SS and BC2_uni_R on all cDNA. Concerning the study's data processing: For normalization, 1 million high-quality reads were randomly selected from each sample, with every read carrying a distinct molecular identifier. Instead of being binned into consensus sequences, reads with shared molecular identifiers were discarded. MiTCR, run with a Q25 quality threshold and the strictest error-elimination algorithm, handled CDR3 identification, clonotype clustering and error correction. A nonparametric unseen species model with Euler transformation was used to estimate a lower bound on total TCR beta diversity. In-frame beta chains were kept once TCRdb had trimmed the public reads at Q25 with fastp and called clones with MiXCR. Each CDR3 protein gets just one entry, which takes the most common genes and DNA from the rows behind it. These V and J calls rely on TCRdb rather than the paper's analysis. The sample data list about 1.7 million distinct CDR3 sequences, and about 28% of these were observed just once. The top ten clonotypes cover 7.7% of the sample.

Study-wide conclusions, independent of this receptor: Since profiling was done on bulk unsorted PBMCs, naive and antigen-experienced compartments could not be conclusively compared. Observed TCR beta diversity per million T cells fell roughly linearly with age, and a significant reduction was already apparent by age around 39. Observed TCR beta diversity correlated strongly with the percentage of naive T cells measured by flow cytometry. The CMV infection status of donors was not known, potentially confounding age-related changes in expanded clonotypes. The long-lived group showed more naive CD4+ T cells, fewer expanded clones and increased TCR diversity than the aged group, suggesting age selection. Estimates of total diversity based on one million sequenced T cells were considered lower bounds and underestimates.

Worth noting for this clonotype: No antigen is known for it. The sample holds no much larger clone one base away, and base qualities are not on file.

This clonotype was obtained from a woman under 40 in good health. Sequenced: blood.

Here is the DNA: TGTGCCAGCAGCCCAGATATGAGGGGTCTAGGGTCACCCCTCCACTTT. Its amino acids are CASSPDMRGLGSPLHF. The chain couples TRBV3-1 to TRBJ1-6; a tentative D match to TRBD1 spans 5 bases. CDR1 and CDR2 are read off the germline V gene (reference sequence) as LGHDT and YNNKEL. The cysteine opens and the phenylalanine closes a CDR3 of 16 amino acids. The DNA shown is the 48-base CDR3, in frame from base 1. Trimming removed 4 bases from V and 10 bases from J, leaving 20 bases between the germline ends.